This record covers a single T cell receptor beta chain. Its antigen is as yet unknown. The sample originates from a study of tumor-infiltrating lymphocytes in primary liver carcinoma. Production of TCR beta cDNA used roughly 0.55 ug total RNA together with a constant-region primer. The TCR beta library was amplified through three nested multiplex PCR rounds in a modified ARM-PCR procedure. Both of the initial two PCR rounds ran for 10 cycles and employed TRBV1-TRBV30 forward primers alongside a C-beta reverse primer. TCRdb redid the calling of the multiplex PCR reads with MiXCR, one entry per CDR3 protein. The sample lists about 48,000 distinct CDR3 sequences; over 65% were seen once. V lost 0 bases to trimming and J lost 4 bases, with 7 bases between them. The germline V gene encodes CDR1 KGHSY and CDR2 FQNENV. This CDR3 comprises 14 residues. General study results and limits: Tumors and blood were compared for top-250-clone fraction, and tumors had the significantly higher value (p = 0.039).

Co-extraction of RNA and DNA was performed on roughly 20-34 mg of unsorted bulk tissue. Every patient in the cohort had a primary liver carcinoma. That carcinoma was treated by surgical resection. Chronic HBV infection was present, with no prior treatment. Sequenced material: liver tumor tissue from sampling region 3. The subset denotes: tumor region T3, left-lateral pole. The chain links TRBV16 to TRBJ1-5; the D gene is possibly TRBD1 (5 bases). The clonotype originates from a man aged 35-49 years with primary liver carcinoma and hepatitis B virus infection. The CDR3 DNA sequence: TGTGCCAGCAGCCAATCTCGGGGGAATCAGCCCCAGCATTTT. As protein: CASSQSRGNQPQHF.